The rows below give T cell receptor beta chains drawn from one sample of a study of regulatory T cells in long-lasting Graves disease. TCRdb re-derived calls from the multiplex PCR reads in MiXCR, one entry per CDR3 protein. Here the sample spans around 450,000 distinct CDR3 sequences, roughly 21% being singletons. This sample comprised peripheral blood mononuclear cells (PBMCs), obtained when the disease was refractory, from a patient treated with antithyroid drugs. Every receptor here comes from a female donor with Graves disease. Each CDR3 is given with its conserved first and last residue. The D gene is left open where the match is weak. Clone size is stated in some rows and not others, as once, few, many or a class when expanded.

v_call,clone_size,j_call,d_call,cdr3_nt,cdr3_aa
TRBV27,few,TRBJ2-6,TRBD2,TGTGCCAGCAGTTTAGGAGCGGGGGGTAACGTCCTGACTTTC,CASSLGAGGNVLTF
TRBV11-2,many,TRBJ2-2,TRBD1,TGTGCCAGCAGGGCCGGGACAGGGGGTTTGGGGGAGCTGTTTTTT,CASRAGTGGLGELFF
TRBV15,few,TRBJ2-1,.,TGTGCCACCAGCAGAGTGAAGGAGGGTAGGAATGAGCAGTTCTTC,CATSRVKEGRNEQFF
TRBV20-1,few,TRBJ1-5,TRBD1,TGCAGTGCTAGGGGACAGGCCGGTGGGTCCCAGCATTTT,CSARGQAGGSQHF
TRBV12-3/TRBV12-4,many,TRBJ2-1,.,TGTGCCACCAGAAGGGACTCCGCATCCAATGAGCAGTTCTTC,CATRRDSASNEQFF
TRBV20-1,many,TRBJ1-4,TRBD1,TGCAGTGCTAGACAGGACAGGGTCAGTGAAAAACTGTTTTTT,CSARQDRVSEKLFF
TRBV3-1,.,TRBJ2-2,TRBD1,TGTGCCAGCAGGCGGACAGGGTCCGGGGAGCTGTTTTTT,CASRRTGSGELFF
TRBV29-1,many,TRBJ1-2,.,TGCTTGGGCGGGACGGACAACTATGGCTACACCTTC,CLGGTDNYGYTF
TRBV12-5,many,TRBJ2-7,.,TGTGCTAGTGGTTTGGTAGTTAGAGTAAGGGACGAGCAGTACTTC,CASGLVVRVRDEQYF
TRBV28,.,TRBJ2-7,TRBD1,TGTGCCAGCAGCCCCCAGGACAGGAACGACGAGCAGTACTTC,CASSPQDRNDEQYF
TRBV4-1,.,TRBJ1-6,.,TGCGCCAGCGGACCGAGAAGAGGGGAGCAGCCCCTCCACTTT,CASGPRRGEQPLHF
TRBV12-3/TRBV12-4,.,TRBJ2-6,TRBD2,TGTGCCAGCAGTTCGGGACTAGCGGGATCTGGGGCCAACGTCCTGACTTTC,CASSSGLAGSGANVLTF
TRBV12-3/TRBV12-4,many,TRBJ1-1,.,TGTGCCAGCAGTTTTGGTCTACAGGGTAACACTGAAGCTTTCTTT,CASSFGLQGNTEAFF
TRBV19,few,TRBJ1-4,TRBD1,TGTGCCAGTAGGGTGACAGGGGTAAATGAAAAACTGTTTTTT,CASRVTGVNEKLFF
TRBV6-5,many,TRBJ2-5,.,TGTGCCAGCAGTTACGTACAAGAGACCCAGTACTTC,CASSYVQETQYF
TRBV2,many,TRBJ2-5,.,TGTGCCAGCAGTGAACGGTCGGTAGGGGACCAAGAGACCCAGTACTTC,CASSERSVGDQETQYF
TRBV12-3/TRBV12-4,.,TRBJ2-5,.,TGTGCCAGCAGCTCTTATGGACCCGCCGCACAAGAGACCCAGTACTTC,CASSSYGPAAQETQYF
TRBV29-1,few,TRBJ2-2,TRBD2,TGCAGCGTTGTGGCGGGGGGGGAGATCGGATTAAACGGGGAGCTGTTTTTT,CSVVAGGEIGLNGELFF
TRBV2,many,TRBJ2-7,.,TGTGCCAGCATTTCAGACGATTTTTCCTACGAGCAGTACTTC,CASISDDFSYEQYF
TRBV19,.,TRBJ1-5,.,TGTGCCAGTAGTAAGATCCACAGGGTCAATCAGCCCCAGCATTTT,CASSKIHRVNQPQHF
TRBV4-1,.,TRBJ2-2,.,TGCGCCAGCAGCCCTCCCGTGGTCGGGGAGCTGTTTTTT,CASSPPVVGELFF
TRBV29-1,few,TRBJ1-2,TRBD1,TGCAGCGTTGGAGGGGGCATGGGCTATGGCTACACCTTC,CSVGGGMGYGYTF
TRBV13,few,TRBJ2-7,.,TGTGCCAGCAGCCTACTGCGAAGGTCAGGAGACGAGCAGTACTTC,CASSLLRRSGDEQYF
TRBV3-1,.,TRBJ2-7,.,TGTGCCAGCAGCCAAGGACAGACCCTAGACGAGCAGTACTTC,CASSQGQTLDEQYF
TRBV15,many,TRBJ1-6,TRBD1,TGTGCCACCAGCAGAGGACAGGGGAATTCACCCCTCCACTTT,CATSRGQGNSPLHF
TRBV5-1,few,TRBJ1-1,.,TGCGCCAGCAGCTTGGCCAGGAATGAAGCTTTCTTT,CASSLARNEAFF
TRBV6-1,many,TRBJ1-1,.,TGTGCCAGCAGCATGGGTCCTTCGGGCACTGAAGCTTTCTTT,CASSMGPSGTEAFF
TRBV28,many,TRBJ1-5,.,TGTGCCAGCAGTTTATATGGAAATCAGCCCCAGCATTTT,CASSLYGNQPQHF
TRBV7-2,many,TRBJ1-6,TRBD1,TGTGCCAGCAGCCCGAGGCAGGGGGCGAAGGAACCCCTCCACTTT,CASSPRQGAKEPLHF
TRBV20-1,once,TRBJ1-1,.,TGCAGTGCTAGAGGTGGGTGGGGGGTGCGGAGTGAAGCTTTCTTT,CSARGGWGVRSEAFF
TRBV24-1,many,TRBJ2-6,.,TGTGCCACCAGTGATCCCGGGACACAGGCCGGGGCCAACGTCCTGACTTTC,CATSDPGTQAGANVLTF
TRBV28,many,TRBJ1-5,TRBD1,TGTGCCAGCAGCCCCGGGACAGGACCTGATCAGCCCCAGCATTTT,CASSPGTGPDQPQHF
TRBV27,few,TRBJ1-1,.,TGTGCCAGCAGTCAGGGACCGGGAAACGGGAACACTGAAGCTTTCTTT,CASSQGPGNGNTEAFF
TRBV12-3/TRBV12-4,.,TRBJ2-2,.,TGTGCCAGCCATAGTGGAGGGGGCACCGGGGAGCTGTTTTTT,CASHSGGGTGELFF
TRBV7-8,.,TRBJ2-3,TRBD2,TGTGCCAGCAGCCCCGGGGTAGCGGGAGTGGGAGATACGCAGTATTTT,CASSPGVAGVGDTQYF
TRBV28,.,TRBJ2-1,.,TGTGTCAGCAGCCCCACAGGGTTGGTGTTGGACAATGAGCAGTTCTTC,CVSSPTGLVLDNEQFF
TRBV7-2,many,TRBJ2-7,.,TGTGCCAGCAGTCAAGGAGTTGGGCTCAGCGAGCAGTACTTC,CASSQGVGLSEQYF
TRBV5-1,few,TRBJ2-2,TRBD1,TGCGCCAGCAGCTTGGCCGGACAGGGGGCCGAGGACGGGGAGCTGTTTTTT,CASSLAGQGAEDGELFF
TRBV20-1,.,TRBJ2-5,TRBD2,TGCAGTGCTCTGGTGGCGGCTAGCGGGGCGCAAGAGACCCAGTACTTC,CSALVAASGAQETQYF